These T cell receptor beta chains were read from a single sample in a study of cytomegalovirus exposure and HLA in healthy donors. The assay was immunoSEQ multiplex PCR, and TCRdb's table has in-frame clones only and misses some. Here the sample spans about 200,000 clones, about 77% being singletons. Sequencing was done on a sample of PBMCs. The receptors come from a woman aged 25-40 years in good health and CMV-seronegative. Both conserved end residues are part of each CDR3. Each record gives: CDR3 DNA, CDR3 protein, clone size, J gene, D gene, V gene. D genes are given only for firm matches. Clone size is shown for a subset of rows, as once, few, many or a class of expanded clone.

CDR3 DNA: TGTGCCAGCTCACCACCTAGGACTAGCGTCACCAATGAGCAGTTCTTC; CDR3 protein: CASSPPRTSVTNEQFF; clone size: .; J gene: TRBJ2-1; D gene: TRBD2; V gene: TRBV18
CDR3 DNA: TGTGCCAGTAGTATAGGAGGGGGCGGTAAATCCTACGAGCAGTACTTC; CDR3 protein: CASSIGGGGKSYEQYF; clone size: .; J gene: TRBJ2-7; D gene: TRBD1; V gene: TRBV19
CDR3 DNA: TGTGCCGGCAGTTACCTACGGAACACCGGGGAGCTGTTTTTT; CDR3 protein: CAGSYLRNTGELFF; clone size: few; J gene: TRBJ2-2; D gene: .; V gene: TRBV5-4
CDR3 DNA: TGTGCCAGCAGCGTGGGGGGAGGGAACTATCAGCCCCAGCATTTT; CDR3 protein: CASSVGGGNYQPQHF; clone size: once; J gene: TRBJ1-5; D gene: .; V gene: TRBV9
CDR3 DNA: TGTGCCAGCAGCTTGGTTACAGGGGCCGGCGGCTACACCTTC; CDR3 protein: CASSLVTGAGGYTF; clone size: .; J gene: TRBJ1-2; D gene: TRBD1; V gene: TRBV11-2
CDR3 DNA: TGTGCCAGTACCGGGGGGGCCAGCTCCTACAATGAGCAGTTCTTC; CDR3 protein: CASTGGASSYNEQFF; clone size: .; J gene: TRBJ2-1; D gene: TRBD2; V gene: TRBV19
CDR3 DNA: TGTGCCAGCAGCTTCGGAGACGTTTATTCACCCCTCCACTTT; CDR3 protein: CASSFGDVYSPLHF; clone size: .; J gene: TRBJ1-6; D gene: .; V gene: TRBV5-6
CDR3 DNA: TGCGCCAGCAGCTTGGAAGGACTATCTTTCGAGCAGTTCTTC; CDR3 protein: CASSLEGLSFEQFF; clone size: .; J gene: TRBJ2-1; D gene: .; V gene: TRBV5-1
CDR3 DNA: TGTGCCAGCAGTGAAGAGGGTTGGCGGGAGTACTTC; CDR3 protein: CASSEEGWREYF; clone size: once; J gene: TRBJ2-7; D gene: .; V gene: TRBV6-1
CDR3 DNA: TGTGCCTTCCAGGGGCAGTGTTATAGCTCCTATAATTCACCCCTCCACTTT; CDR3 protein: CAFQGQCYSSYNSPLHF; clone size: .; J gene: TRBJ1-6; D gene: .; V gene: TRBV11-3
CDR3 DNA: TGCGCCAGCAGCTTGCGAATTCCTAGCGGGAGAAATGAGCAGTTCTTC; CDR3 protein: CASSLRIPSGRNEQFF; clone size: few; J gene: TRBJ2-1; D gene: TRBD2; V gene: TRBV5-1
CDR3 DNA: TGTGCCAGCAGCAAAACTAGCGGGAGGGCCTTAGTACACGAGCAGTACTTC; CDR3 protein: CASSKTSGRALVHEQYF; clone size: .; J gene: TRBJ2-7; D gene: TRBD2; V gene: TRBV27
CDR3 DNA: TGCGCCAGCAGCTTGAACTCCGAGCAGTACTTC; CDR3 protein: CASSLNSEQYF; clone size: few; J gene: TRBJ2-7; D gene: .; V gene: TRBV5-1
CDR3 DNA: TGTGCCAGCAGCTTGCTCAGGGCTGATTTGAGGGAAGCTTTCTTT; CDR3 protein: CASSLLRADLREAFF; clone size: once; J gene: TRBJ1-1; D gene: .; V gene: TRBV5-4
CDR3 DNA: TGCGCCAGCAGCTTAGGGACAGGGGGAAACATTCAGTACTTC; CDR3 protein: CASSLGTGGNIQYF; clone size: .; J gene: TRBJ2-4; D gene: TRBD1; V gene: TRBV5-1
CDR3 DNA: TGTGCCAGTAGTCCTTCGACAGGGACTAATGAAAAACTGTTTTTT; CDR3 protein: CASSPSTGTNEKLFF; clone size: .; J gene: TRBJ1-4; D gene: TRBD1; V gene: TRBV19
CDR3 DNA: TGTGCCAGTTCCGGAGAGGAAAAACTGTTTTTT; CDR3 protein: CASSGEEKLFF; clone size: .; J gene: TRBJ1-4; D gene: .; V gene: TRBV7-9
CDR3 DNA: TGTGCCAGCAGTGAGGACAGGCTCAGCACAGATACGCAGTATTTT; CDR3 protein: CASSEDRLSTDTQYF; clone size: .; J gene: TRBJ2-3; D gene: TRBD1; V gene: TRBV2
CDR3 DNA: TGTGCCAGCAGCCAAGACAGGGGAGACACTGAAGCTTTCTTT; CDR3 protein: CASSQDRGDTEAFF; clone size: .; J gene: TRBJ1-1; D gene: TRBD1; V gene: TRBV11-2
CDR3 DNA: TGTGCCAGCAACGACAGACTAGCTAGAGATACGCAGTATTTT; CDR3 protein: CASNDRLARDTQYF; clone size: .; J gene: TRBJ2-3; D gene: TRBD2; V gene: TRBV7-9
CDR3 DNA: TGTGCCAGCAGCCGAGCAGGGGCAGTCAATTGGGAACGTGAAGCTTTCTTT; CDR3 protein: CASSRAGAVNWEREAFF; clone size: .; J gene: TRBJ1-1; D gene: .; V gene: TRBV7-9
CDR3 DNA: TGTGCCAGCAGCCAGTCCCCCGGGACAGGGGAATACTTC; CDR3 protein: CASSQSPGTGEYF; clone size: .; J gene: TRBJ2-7; D gene: TRBD1; V gene: TRBV14
CDR3 DNA: TGCGCCAGCAGCCGCGACAGCTACGAGCAGTACTTC; CDR3 protein: CASSRDSYEQYF; clone size: .; J gene: TRBJ2-7; D gene: .; V gene: TRBV5-1
CDR3 DNA: TGTGCTAGCAGCTTAGGGGCCAGCTACGAGCAGTACTTC; CDR3 protein: CASSLGASYEQYF; clone size: .; J gene: TRBJ2-7; D gene: .; V gene: TRBV7-7
CDR3 DNA: TGTGCCAGCTCACCACTAAATGGGCTGGGAGGGGGATATGAGCAGTTCTTC; CDR3 protein: CASSPLNGLGGGYEQFF; clone size: .; J gene: TRBJ2-1; D gene: .; V gene: TRBV18
CDR3 DNA: TGTGCCAGCAGTCCGGGACAGGCGAACACCGGGGAGCTGTTTTTT; CDR3 protein: CASSPGQANTGELFF; clone size: .; J gene: TRBJ2-2; D gene: TRBD1; V gene: TRBV6-1
CDR3 DNA: TGTGCCAGCAGCCCAGGGGTCCTCTCTGGAAACACCATATATTTT; CDR3 protein: CASSPGVLSGNTIYF; clone size: .; J gene: TRBJ1-3; D gene: .; V gene: TRBV5-5
CDR3 DNA: TGTGCCAGCTCACAGCTTAATGAAAAACTGTTTTTT; CDR3 protein: CASSQLNEKLFF; clone size: .; J gene: TRBJ1-4; D gene: .; V gene: TRBV18